This T cell receptor (beta chain) stems from a study of blood T cells in healthy people across ages. A J-beta primer mix and a sample-barcoded 5' primer were used in a second PCR of about 7 to 12 cycles. MiXCR, run by TCRdb on the 5' RACE reads, gives a single entry per CDR3 protein. The table has roughly 1 million distinct CDR3 sequences, 20% to 25% seen once. V lost 0 bases and J lost 0, with 7 bases in between. Germline assignment: CDR1 SGDLS and CDR2 YYNGEE. The CDR3 length is 14 residues. The same sample was also studied in work on T cells of mothers and their children.

The J gene is TRBJ2-7, the V gene TRBV9; unclear D gene. The sample was blood. The receptor was isolated from a girl aged 2 to 9 in good health. CDR3 DNA sequence: TGTGCCAGCAGCGTAGGGGTTTCCTCCTACGAGCAGTACTTC. It codes for CASSVGVSSYEQYF.